Listed below are T cell receptor beta chains from one sample, sequenced in a study of shared clonotypes between healthy human individuals. The table came from immunoSEQ multiplex PCR; TCRdb's copy has only in-frame clones and leaves some out. There are over a million clones in the sample; about 70% occur only once, and approximately 1.5% lies in the top ten. Sample: memory CD4+ T cells sorted from blood. These receptors originate from a man between 18 and 35 years old in good health. Each CDR3 is given without its conserved first and last residue. Fields, in order: J gene, clone size, V gene, CDR3 length, CDR3 protein. Rows may omit the clone size; those that give it use once, few, many or a size class.

>TRBJ2-2|-|TRBV5-1|12
ASSLGLAVGELF
>TRBJ2-1|-|TRBV6-1|9
ASSEIREQF
>TRBJ1-3|-|TRBV15|13
ATSSTGVAGNTIY
>TRBJ1-6|-|TRBV29-1|11
SAQSSYNSPLH
>TRBJ2-7|-|TRBV6-1|10
ASRTVVREQY
>TRBJ1-5|few|TRBV19|14
ASSIGGVQSNQPQH
>TRBJ2-7|-|TRBV28|14
ASSPTDYLASYEQY
>TRBJ2-1|-|TRBV18|12
ASSTTNSYNEQF
>TRBJ2-7|-|TRBV4-3|11
ASRQKQGCEQY
>TRBJ2-1|-|TRBV7-2|13
ASSHPTSGHNEQF
>TRBJ2-1|many|TRBV6-1|15
ASSELYYLVGTGEQF
>TRBJ2-3|-|TRBV5-1|15
ASSRQLAGGLPDTQY
>TRBJ2-3|few|TRBV6-1|10
ASSGSTDTQY
>TRBJ2-4|-|TRBV5-8|11
ASSLDTINIQY
>TRBJ1-2|few|TRBV5-6|11
ASTSSGGHGYT
>TRBJ1-2|-|TRBV7-8|14
ASSARDRGGRYGYT
>TRBJ2-4|few|TRBV27|13
ASSSAGGSKNIQY
>TRBJ2-3|-|TRBV7-2|13
ASSPRTSDTDTQY
>TRBJ1-4|-|TRBV5-1|14
ASSFRGWQTNEKLF
>TRBJ1-2|-|TRBV7-2|11
ASSPDSVVRYT
>TRBJ2-3|-|TRBV7-2|14
ASSLFGAGDTDTQY
>TRBJ1-6|few|TRBV6-5|12
ASRRTGRDSPLH
>TRBJ1-2|once|TRBV29-1|8
SVGTPGYT
>TRBJ1-4|few|TRBV7-2|12
ASSLDRTSEKLF
>TRBJ1-1|-|TRBV4-1|12
ASSQPGRNTEAF
>TRBJ1-2|-|TRBV5-6|13
ASSLSQGYSHGYT
>TRBJ2-7|once|TRBV5-1|11
ASSPGQGAVQY
>TRBJ2-7|many|TRBV10-3|12
AISEEEGIHEQY
>TRBJ2-2|-|TRBV10-2|13
ASQFSGSDTGELF
>TRBJ1-4|-|TRBV6-5|13
ASSRGRTVNEKLF
>TRBJ2-2|-|TRBV30|13
AWSPGTGGIGELF
>TRBJ2-7|-|TRBV5-1|12
ASRPGTGSYEQY
>TRBJ1-5|-|TRBV18|11
ASSPVGDQPQH
>TRBJ2-7|-|TRBV27|13
ASSLLGTVTYEQY
>TRBJ1-2|-|TRBV30|11
AWSREGYYGYT
>TRBJ2-7|-|TRBV6-5|12
ASTRGTGGDEQY
>TRBJ1-5|-|TRBV6-5|11
ASSRASNQPQH
>TRBJ2-7|-|TRBV19|10
ASSMSKGEQY
>TRBJ1-2|-|TRBV6-5|12
ASRGQGASYGYT
>TRBJ1-2|-|TRBV9|15
ASSSTFNLHFNYGYT
>TRBJ2-7|few|TRBV7-3|14
ASSESGLAGMDEQY